This record covers a single T cell receptor (beta chain). The sample comes from a study of blood T cell repertoires in COVID-19. Study overall: Samples representing acute and convalescent COVID-19 were sourced from the United States, Italy and Spain. T cells, B-cell-depleted T cells, or PBMCs provided the cDNA or gDNA that served as material.

The V and J ends lost 7 bases and 2 bases, in that order; junction bases with no gene match: 17. The CDR3 contains 18 residues. As processed by the authors: Amplification with reference gene primers provided the estimates of nucleated cell counts. TCRdb keeps only in-frame clones here, not all; method: immunoSEQ multiplex PCR. The DNA was the basis for D and trimming; V, J and clone size are from that table. In the table there are 62,000 or so clones, roughly 88% of which are singletons. The chain is built from TRBV6-7 and TRBJ1-5; 7 bases are a match to TRBD1. TRBV6-7 is sorted into the ORF group, with uncertain function. The sample comprised peripheral blood. The TCR sequence derives from a human donor in a cohort sampled during active COVID-19. CDR3 region: CASNGDSLNDMGNQPQHF. In nucleotides, the CDR3 is TGTGCCAGCAATGGGGACAGCTTGAATGATATGGGCAATCAGCCCCAGCATTTT.